One and the same sample provided the 25 T cell receptor beta chains below, sequenced in a study of T cell responses to AZD1222 COVID-19 vaccine. Produced via immunoSEQ multiplex PCR; TCRdb's table is partial and in-frame only. The table has around 150,000 clones, approximately 92% seen once. This specimen was peripheral blood, taken on day 0 of AZD1222 vaccination. All receptors derive from an adult in good health.

The chain employs TRBV3-1 (or the pseudogene TRBV3-2) and TRBJ2-7; no reliable D call. CDR3 length: 13 amino acids. From germline, CDR1 is LGHDT and CDR2 YNNKEL (reference sequence). V lost 1 base and J 3 bases, leaving 7 bases between the germline ends. The CDR3 reads CASSQADFYEQYF. The CDR3 bases are TGTGCCAGCAGCCAAGCCGACTTCTACGAGCAGTACTTC.

Only one count was recorded for this clone. This rearrangement joins TRBV28 to TRBJ1-5; 10 bases fit TRBD1. Trimming at V came to 4 bases and at J to 9 bases, leaving 9 bases not matched to a gene. The germline gives CDR1 MDHEN, CDR2 SYDVKM. CDR3 length: 15 amino acids. In DNA form, the CDR3 reads TGTGCCAGCAGTTCTATTCGACAGGGGGCGAGGCCCCAGCATTTT. This translates into CASSSIRQGARPQHF.

V is TRBV11-1 and J is TRBJ2-7, with TRBD1 matching over 7 bases. Per germline, CDR1 SGHAT and CDR2 FQDESV (reference sequence). The CDR3 is 14 residues long. The V and J ends lost 5 bases and 3 bases, in that order; junction bases with no gene match: 7. CDR3 DNA sequence: TGTGCCAGCAGCCGCTGGGACAGAAGCTACGAGCAGTACTTC. It translates to CASSRWDRSYEQYF.

The chain couples TRBV4-2 to TRBJ1-5, with TRBD1 identical over 11 bases. The V gene end was trimmed by 0 bases and the J gene end by 10 bases; junction bases not matched to a gene: 8. The length of the CDR3 is 16 residues. From germline, CDR1 is LGHNA and CDR2 YNFKEQ. DNA for the CDR3: TGTGCCAGCAGCCAAGATTGGGACAGGGGGAAGAATCCCCAGCATTTT. This encodes CASSQDWDRGKNPQHF.

This chain links TRBV29-1 with TRBJ1-3; D ambiguous. The V end lost 4 bases, the J end lost 0 bases, and 7 bases lay between the germline ends. The CDR3 runs 13 residues. Germline assignment: CDR1 SQVTM and CDR2 ANQGSEA. The CDR3 region is CSVVWVSGNTIYF. CDR3 DNA: TGCAGCGTTGTCTGGGTCTCTGGAAACACCATATATTTT.

The chain combines TRBV5-5 with TRBJ1-1; no clear D gene. The CDR3 totals 18 residues. Trimming removed 3 bases at V and 4 bases at J, with 25 bases between. Germline V CDR1 and CDR2: SGHKS, YYEKEE (reference sequence). CDR3 region: CASSSLWAMSGTSTEAFF. Here the CDR3 DNA reads TGTGCCAGCAGCTCCTTGTGGGCGATGTCTGGAACGAGCACTGAAGCTTTCTTT.

The chain employs TRBV18 and TRBJ1-2, with D perhaps TRBD1 (6 bases). CDR3 length: 15 residues. Germline V gives CDR1 KGHSH, CDR2 LQKENI. Trimming took off 2 bases at V and 4 bases at J, with 14 bases between the two ends. The CDR3 region is CASSPEIQGFYGYTF. The CDR3 DNA is TGTGCCAGCTCACCAGAAATACAGGGATTCTATGGCTACACCTTC.

The V call is TRBV5-1, the J call TRBJ2-1; D is possibly TRBD2 (5 bases). V lost 4 bases and J 4 bases, leaving 9 bases between the germline ends. This CDR3 is built from 13 residues. Germline V gene lookup returns CDR1 SGHRS and CDR2 YFSETQ. The CDR3: CASSRTQYNEQFF. CDR3 in DNA: TGCGCCAGCAGCAGGACTCAATACAATGAGCAGTTCTTC.

This chain links TRBV7-9 with TRBJ2-3; D is unclear. The CDR3 totals 15 residues. Trimming removed 4 bases at V and 9 bases at J, with 20 bases between. Germline CDR1 reads SEHNR; CDR2 reads FQNEAQ (reference sequence). As DNA, the CDR3 is TGTGCCAGCAGCTCCGAAAAAGGGATGCTAAACACGCAGTATTTT. Its translation is CASSSEKGMLNTQYF.

The genes are TRBV19 and TRBJ1-1; tentative D call: TRBD1 (5 bases). Germline loops: CDR1 LNHDA, CDR2 SQIVND (reference sequence). The CDR3 contains 11 residues. Trimming left V 9 bases short and J 7 bases short, with 12 bases between. CDR3 DNA sequence: TGTGCCAGCAGGTTCGGGGGTGAAGCTTTCTTT. Translation: CASRFGGEAFF. Full variable domain (remainder filled in from reference TRBV19 and TRBJ1-1): DGGITQSPKYLFRKEGQNVTLSCEQNLNHDAMYWYRQDPGQGLRLIYYSQIVNDFQKGDIAEGYSVSREKKESFPLTVTSAQKNPTAFYLCASRFGGEAFFGQGTRLTVV.

The chain uses TRBV27 and TRBJ2-1; D unresolved. The germline CDR1 and CDR2 sequences are MNHEY and SMNVEV (reference sequence). Trimming removed 8 bases from V and 4 bases from J, with 12 bases in between. The CDR3 has 13 amino acids. For the CDR3, the DNA is TGTGCCAGCGCGGACGGCCCTTACAATGAGCAGTTCTTC. Protein product: CASADGPYNEQFF.

The chain carries TRBV2 and TRBJ2-2; D possibly corresponds to TRBD1 (6 bases). The CDR3 is 16 amino acids. The ends were cut back, 6 bases at V and 5 bases at J, with 19 bases in the middle. CDR1 is SNHLY and CDR2 is FYNNEI in the germline V gene. The CDR3 DNA is TGTGCCAGCAGACAGGGTTCAGGTCAACAAACCGGGGAGCTGTTTTTT. Translation gives CASRQGSGQQTGELFF.

This chain joins TRBV7-9 and TRBJ2-7; the D gene is possibly TRBD2 (6 bases). The ends were cut back, 4 bases at V and 3 bases at J, with 16 bases in the middle. Germline CDR1 and CDR2: SEHNR and FQNEAQ (reference sequence). This CDR3 spans 15 amino acids. This CDR3 is CASSYDRDGGYEQYF. DNA of the CDR3: TGTGCCAGCAGCTATGACCGGGACGGGGGCTACGAGCAGTACTTC.

The chain combines TRBV28 with TRBJ2-3, with 10 bases aligning to TRBD1. Germline V CDR1 and CDR2: MDHEN, SYDVKM. The CDR3 loop spans 16 amino acids. J gave up 6 bases and V 5 bases, and 11 bases lay outside the gene matches. The CDR3 loop reads CASSAPGQGSWDTQYF. The CDR3 bases are TGTGCCAGCAGTGCCCCGGGACAGGGGAGTTGGGATACGCAGTATTTT. Combining the CDR3 with reference TRBV28 and TRBJ2-3 gives the whole variable domain DVKVTQSSRYLVKRTGEKVFLECVQDMDHENMFWYRQDPGLGLRLIYFSYDVKMKEKGDIPEGYSVSREKKERFSLILESASTNQTSMYLCASSAPGQGSWDTQYFGPGTRLTVL.

This chain uses TRBV6-6 with TRBJ1-2; possible D gene TRBD1, 6 bases. This CDR3 has 12 amino acids. In germline, CDR1 is MNHNY, CDR2 SVGAGI (reference sequence). Trimming removed 4 bases at V and 8 bases at J, with 11 bases between. The DNA for the CDR3 is TGTGCCAGCAGTTTTAGGACAGACGGCTACACCTTC. Protein product: CASSFRTDGYTF.

The V call is TRBV7-9, the J call TRBJ1-5; possibly TRBD1 for D (5 bases). The V gene's germline CDR1 is SEHNR and CDR2 FQNEAQ (reference sequence). CDR3 size: 14 residues. The V end lost 5 bases, the J end lost 0 bases, and 8 bases lay between the germline ends. The CDR3 protein is CASSLGVSNQPQHF. The CDR3, as DNA: TGTGCCAGCAGCCTAGGGGTTAGCAATCAGCCCCAGCATTTT.

The genes are TRBV25-1 and TRBJ1-1; TRBD1 matches at 10 bases. Germline loops: CDR1 MGHDK, CDR2 SYGVNS. The CDR3 spans 14 residues. Unmatched junction bases numbered 4, after V lost 4 bases and J lost 5 bases. The CDR3 loop is CASSVDRGLTEAFF. The CDR3 DNA reads TGTGCCAGCAGTGTAGACAGGGGGCTGACTGAAGCTTTCTTT. Variable domain in full (rest from reference TRBV25-1 and TRBJ1-1): EADIYQTPRYLVIGTGKKITLECSQTMGHDKMYWYQQDPGMELHLIHYSYGVNSTEKGDLSSESTVSRIRTEHFPLTLESARPSHTSQYLCASSVDRGLTEAFFGQGTRLTVV.

The chain joins TRBV3-1 (or the pseudogene TRBV3-2) to TRBJ1-5; D gene ambiguous. V dropped 1 base and J dropped 1 base, with 23 bases sitting between them. Germline CDR1 is LGHDT and CDR2 is YNNKEL (reference sequence). The CDR3 has 20 amino acids. The CDR3 here is CASSQVYHRAPHLSNQPQHF. DNA for the CDR3: TGTGCCAGCAGCCAAGTCTACCACCGGGCTCCCCACCTAAGCAATCAGCCCCAGCATTTT.

The chain is built from TRBV28 and TRBJ2-5, with D possibly being TRBD2 (6 bases). Trimming took 6 bases from V and 9 from J, leaving 8 bases between them. The CDR3 contains 10 residues. Germline assignment: CDR1 MDHEN and CDR2 SYDVKM. The CDR3 protein is CASSREAQYF. The CDR3 bases are TGTGCCAGCAGCAGGGAGGCCCAGTACTTC.

The gene calls are TRBV7-9 and TRBJ1-4; D gene ambiguous. The V gene's germline CDR1 is SEHNR and CDR2 FQNEAQ (reference sequence). V gave up 3 bases and J gave up 8 bases, with 13 bases separating them. This CDR3 has 14 residues. DNA for the CDR3: TGTGCCAGCAGCTTGACAAGTGCCGGGGAAAAACTGTTTTTT. Its translation: CASSLTSAGEKLFF.

This chain uses TRBV28 with TRBJ1-1, with TRBD1 matching over 12 bases. With 5 bases clipped from V and 12 bases from J, the junction kept 16 bases outside the gene matches. CDR3 length: 16 residues. CDR1 is MDHEN, CDR2 SYDVKM, per germline. The CDR3 is CASSLEIPRDRGRTFF. The DNA of the CDR3 is TGTGCCAGCAGTCTAGAGATACCCCGGGACAGGGGGCGAACTTTCTTT.

This clone was seen only once. V and J are TRBV21-1 and TRBJ2-1. TRBV21-1 is a pseudogene locus. The CDR3 runs 16 residues. CDR3 protein: CASSAASKGSYNEQFF. The CDR3 nucleotides read TGTGCCAGCAGCGCAGCCTCTAAAGGGTCCTACAATGAGCAGTTCTTC.

V is TRBV24-1 and J is TRBJ2-7; no definite D call. Germline V gene sequence: CDR1 KGHDR, CDR2 SFDVKD. The CDR3 consists of 12 residues. V was pared by 3 bases and J by 4 bases, with 6 bases between. The CDR3 loop is CATSDRGYEQYF. The CDR3 DNA follows: TGTGCCACCAGTGATAGAGGTTACGAGCAGTACTTC.

CDR3 amino acids: CASQERGGYGYTF. In DNA form, the CDR3 reads TGTGCCAGCCAGGAGAGAGGCGGCTATGGCTACACCTTC. The V gene is TRBV2, the J gene TRBJ1-2; D unclear. Germline V gene lookup returns CDR1 SNHLY and CDR2 FYNNEI. Between the trimmed V and J ends, which lost 8 bases and 4 bases, there was a span of 14 bases. The CDR3 has 13 amino acids.

CDR3 residues: CASSVGTGLNEKLFF. The CDR3 DNA reads TGCGCCAGCAGCGTCGGGACAGGCCTTAATGAAAAACTGTTTTTT. This chain links TRBV5-1 with TRBJ1-4; 8 bases fit TRBD1. With 4 bases clipped from V and 4 bases from J, the junction kept 6 bases outside the gene matches. The germline V gene encodes CDR1 SGHRS and CDR2 YFSETQ. This CDR3 has 15 amino acids. The full variable domain, in which reference TRBV5-1 and TRBJ1-4 provide the parts outside the CDR3, is KAGVTQTPRYLIKTRGQQVTLSCSPISGHRSVSWYQQTPGQGLQFLFEYFSETQRNKGNFPGRFSGRQFSNSRSEMNVSTLELGDSALYLCASSVGTGLNEKLFFGSGTQLSVL.